A single sample is the source of the 28 T cell receptor beta chains below, sequenced in a study of T-cell reconstitution after alpha-beta-depleted transplantation in children. Molecular barcoding with unique molecular identifiers was used for the TCRbeta library. TCRdb re-called the PCR reads through MiXCR, storing one row per CDR3 protein. The table has around 450,000 distinct CDR3 sequences, over 40% seen once. Source: PBMCs, taken before TCRalphabeta/CD19-depleted stem cell transplant. These receptors were obtained from a girl aged 2 to 10 with aplastic anemia, due to receive a stem cell transplant.

This clonotype was seen at least ten times. The CDR3 here is CATSYGGGSNTGELFF. The CDR3 DNA is TGTGCCACCAGCTACGGGGGCGGGTCGAACACCGGGGAGCTGTTTTTT. This chain links TRBV24-1 with TRBJ2-2; the D gene could be TRBD1 or TRBD2 (6 bases each). V was clipped by 7 bases and J by 0 bases, with 14 bases between them. Germline-derived CDR1 and CDR2 are KGHDR and SFDVKD. The CDR3 contains 16 residues.

This clonotype was found a few times. The rearrangement links TRBV11-2 to TRBJ2-7; 8 nucleotides line up with TRBD1. CDR1 is SGHAT and CDR2 is FQNNGV in the germline V gene. This CDR3 region has 14 residues. Unmatched junction bases numbered 8, after V lost 3 bases and J lost 7 bases. This CDR3 is CASSFGTGGREQYF. The CDR3 region has the DNA TGTGCCAGCAGCTTTGGCACAGGGGGGCGGGAGCAGTACTTC. Using reference TRBV11-2 and TRBJ2-7 for the parts outside the CDR3, the full variable domain is EAGVAQSPRYKIIEKRQSVAFWCNPISGHATLYWYQQILGQGPKLLIQFQNNGVVDDSQLPKDRFSAERLKGVDSTLKIQPAKLEDSAVYLCASSFGTGGREQYFGPGTRLTVT.

This clonotype occurred many times. The V gene is TRBV27, the J gene TRBJ2-3, with 7 bases that match TRBD2. CDR3 length equals 14 residues. Germline V gene data show CDR1 as MNHEY and CDR2 as SMNVEV (reference sequence). Trimming took 6 bases from V and 4 from J; bases not matched to a gene: 7. CDR3 DNA sequence: TGTGCCAGCAGGAGACTAGCCGTCGCAGATACGCAGTATTTT. This codes for CASRRLAVADTQYF.

This clonotype was counted between two and nine times. The J gene is TRBJ2-3, the V gene TRBV9; 7 nucleotides agree with TRBD2. Germline V lookup: CDR1 SGDLS, CDR2 YYNGEE. The trim removed 0 bases at V and 6 bases at J, leaving 10 bases unmatched. There are 16 residues in the CDR3. CDR3: CASSVGGGGPYDTQYF. CDR3 nucleotide sequence: TGTGCCAGCAGCGTAGGGGGGGGAGGGCCATACGATACGCAGTATTTT.

This clonotype was seen ten or more times. This chain connects TRBV20-1 to TRBJ2-1; D is perhaps TRBD2 (6 bases). The CDR3 contains 16 residues. CDR1 is DFQATT, CDR2 SNEGSKA, per germline (reference sequence). V gave up 0 bases and J gave up 7 bases, with 19 bases separating them. The CDR3 DNA follows: TGCAGTGCTAGAGATCTTGGGGGAGGTCCGGGGAATGAGCAGTTCTTC. It codes for CSARDLGGGPGNEQFF.

V is TRBV20-1 and J is TRBJ2-1; 14 bases are shared with TRBD2. Per the germline V gene, CDR1 is DFQATT and CDR2 is SNEGSKA (reference sequence). The trim removed 6 bases at V and 0 bases at J, leaving 4 bases unmatched. The length of the CDR3 is 16 residues. The CDR3 sequence: CSARTSGGISYNEQFF. In DNA form, the CDR3 reads TGCAGTGCGCGGACTAGCGGGGGGATCTCCTACAATGAGCAGTTCTTC.

As to this clonotype: A much larger clone sits a single nucleotide away, making a read error possible. The rearrangement joins TRBV10-3 to TRBJ1-6; no clear D. The germline V gene encodes CDR1 ENHRY and CDR2 SYGVKD. The CDR3 totals 14 residues. In DNA form, the CDR3 reads TGTGCCATCAGTGACAGCTCTGGTAATTCACCCCTCCCCTTT. This encodes CAISDSSGNSPLPF.

V gene TRBV5-1 combines with J gene TRBJ2-7, with 9 bases lining up with TRBD2. The CDR3 is 13 residues long. Germline CDR1 SGHRS, CDR2 YFSETQ. J was trimmed by 5 bases and V by 5 bases; bases with no gene match: 5. The CDR3 protein is CASRRLAGNEQYF. The CDR3 DNA reads TGCGCCAGCAGGCGGCTAGCGGGAAACGAGCAGTACTTC.

This clonotype showed up just a few times. V gene TRBV5-4 combines with J gene TRBJ2-3; the D gene is possibly TRBD1 (6 bases). Germline V gives CDR1 SGHNT, CDR2 YYREEE (reference sequence). This CDR3 is built from 14 residues. The ends were cut back, 4 bases at V and 0 bases at J, with 9 bases in the middle. CDR3 amino acids: CASSRTASTDTQYF. CDR3 DNA: TGTGCCAGCAGCCGGACAGCCAGCACAGATACGCAGTATTTT.

The chain carries TRBV15 and TRBJ2-7; TRBD2 agrees at 12 bases. Germline trimming cut 0 bases from V and 5 bases from J; bases unmatched to any gene: 5. Germline values: CDR1 LNHNV, CDR2 YYDKDF (reference sequence). The CDR3 sequence is 16 residues long. Here the CDR3 reads CATSREVLAGGNEQYF. CDR3 sequence (DNA): TGTGCCACCAGCAGAGAAGTCCTAGCGGGAGGGAACGAGCAGTACTTC.

The CDR3 loop reads CATSRGTSGTGTDTQYF. In DNA, the CDR3 is TGTGCCACCAGCAGAGGGACTAGCGGGACGGGCACAGATACGCAGTATTTT. This chain uses TRBV15 with TRBJ2-3; 12 nucleotides line up with TRBD2. Germline V gene data show CDR1 as LNHNV and CDR2 as YYDKDF (reference sequence). This CDR3 contains 17 residues. J gave up 1 base and V 1 base, and 3 bases lay outside the gene matches.

The rearrangement uses TRBV6-1 and TRBJ2-3; TRBD2 is a possible D gene (6 bases). Trimming took 5 bases from V and 4 from J, leaving 13 bases between them. The CDR3 is 14 amino acids. Germline V gene sequence: CDR1 MNHNS, CDR2 SASEGT. CDR3 bases: TGTGCCAGCAGTCCCTGGCGGGACTCAGATACGCAGTATTTT. Amino acid sequence: CASSPWRDSDTQYF.

The V and J genes are TRBV4-2 and TRBJ2-5, with D possibly TRBD2 on 5 matching bases. The germline CDR1 and CDR2 sequences are LGHNA and YNFKEQ. The CDR3 contains 16 residues. The V and J ends lost 1 base and 5 bases respectively, with 17 bases between them. CDR3 sequence (DNA): TGTGCCAGCAGCCAAGGCAGCGGCAGACTCCAGGAGACCCAGTACTTC. This translates into CASSQGSGRLQETQYF.

This clonotype has at least ten counts. The chain carries TRBV28 and TRBJ1-2, with 8 bases lining up with TRBD1. Trimming at V came to 2 bases and at J to 8 bases, leaving 7 bases not matched to a gene. The CDR3 is made up of 14 amino acids. Germline assignment: CDR1 MDHEN and CDR2 SYDVKM. CDR3: CASSLAGGAGGYTF. The CDR3 bases are TGTGCCAGCAGTTTAGCAGGGGGCGCGGGGGGCTACACCTTC.

The rearrangement joins TRBV6-6 to TRBJ1-2; D gene ambiguous. This CDR3 is built from 12 residues. Trimming took off 7 bases at V and 8 bases at J, with 14 bases between the two ends. The germline V gene has CDR1 MNHNY and CDR2 SVGAGI (reference sequence). Written as DNA, the CDR3 is TGTGCCAGCAATTCAGAGGGCAGCGGCTACACCTTC. Its translation: CASNSEGSGYTF.

The V and J genes are TRBV5-1 and TRBJ2-7, with TRBD1 as a possible D gene (6 bases). The germline CDR1 and CDR2 sequences are SGHRS and YFSETQ. V was shortened by 2 bases and J by 9 bases, with 6 bases between the two germline ends. CDR3 length: 10 amino acids. CDR3 residues: CASSFRGQYF. CDR3 DNA sequence: TGCGCCAGCAGCTTCAGGGGGCAGTACTTC. The full variable domain, completed using reference TRBV5-1 and TRBJ2-7, is KAGVTQTPRYLIKTRGQQVTLSCSPISGHRSVSWYQQTPGQGLQFLFEYFSETQRNKGNFPGRFSGRQFSNSRSEMNVSTLELGDSALYLCASSFRGQYFGPGTRLTVT.

The rearrangement uses TRBV28 and TRBJ2-3; weak D call: TRBD2 (6 bases). This CDR3 is built from 15 residues. CDR1 MDHEN and CDR2 SYDVKM come from the germline V gene. V lost 2 bases and J 4 bases, leaving 13 bases between the germline ends. CDR3 bases: TGTGCCAGCAGTTTACCCGGTGGAGGGCCAGATACGCAGTATTTT. Its translation: CASSLPGGGPDTQYF.

In its sample, this clonotype was seen a few times. The chain combines TRBV7-2 with TRBJ2-3; TRBD2 aligns across 15 bases. Trimming cost V 5 bases and J 5 bases; bases outside gene matches: 5. This CDR3 is 16 amino acids long. The germline gives CDR1 SGHTA, CDR2 FQGNSA. The CDR3 loop is CASSPWGLAGGDTQYF. Here the CDR3 DNA reads TGTGCCAGCAGCCCGTGGGGACTAGCGGGAGGAGATACGCAGTATTTT.

This clonotype was detected many times. V is TRBV5-1 and J is TRBJ1-1, with D unresolved. The CDR3 runs 14 residues. Trimming shortened V by 0 bases and J by 2 bases, and 8 bases separated the two germline ends. From germline, CDR1 is SGHRS and CDR2 YFSETQ. The DNA for the CDR3 is TGCGCCAGCAGCTTGGGAGGTAAAAACACTGAAGCTTTCTTT. This gives the protein CASSLGGKNTEAFF.

The chain uses TRBV5-5 and TRBJ2-1, with TRBD2 matching over 10 bases. The germline V gene has CDR1 SGHKS and CDR2 YYEKEE (reference sequence). V lost 4 bases, J lost 12 bases, and 16 bases stayed unmatched. The CDR3 consists of 16 residues. The CDR3 nucleotides read TGTGCCAGCAGCCTCGTAGCGGGGGGACCTCCCTCTCCGCAGTTCTTC. Amino acids: CASSLVAGGPPSPQFF.

This clonotype was seen many times. The chain combines TRBV13 with TRBJ2-1, with D tentatively TRBD2 (5 bases). CDR1 is PRHDT, CDR2 FYEKMQ, per germline (reference sequence). This CDR3 contains 15 residues. The V end lost 5 bases, the J end lost 7 bases, and 18 bases lay between the germline ends. The CDR3 region has the DNA TGTGCCAGCAGCCCTCCCTCTCACACGGGGAATGAGCAGTTCTTC. Its translation is CASSPPSHTGNEQFF.

Only one count was recorded for this clonotype. The chain has TRBV29-1 and TRBJ1-3; D not resolved. Deletions cut 6 bases from V and 0 bases from J, with 12 bases between. This CDR3 comprises 14 residues. Germline V gene lookup returns CDR1 SQVTM and CDR2 ANQGSEA. The CDR3 loop reads CSVSDRYSGNTIYF. As DNA, the CDR3 is TGCAGCGTGTCGGACCGCTACTCTGGAAACACCATATATTTT.

CDR3 protein: CSARPTLNADTQYF. The CDR3 region has the DNA TGCAGTGCAAGGCCCACCCTAAACGCGGATACGCAGTATTTT. This chain connects TRBV20-1 to TRBJ2-3; D is unclear. The CDR3 contains 14 residues. V lost 6 bases, J lost 6 bases, and 19 bases lay in between. The V gene's germline CDR1 is DFQATT and CDR2 SNEGSKA (reference sequence).

The chain combines TRBV12-3 or TRBV12-4 with TRBJ1-2; 8 bases map to TRBD1. Losses at the gene ends were 2 bases for V and 11 bases for J; bases not matched to a gene: 7. The CDR3 is 13 amino acids. The CDR3 sequence: CASSLPGGWGYTF. The DNA of the CDR3 is TGTGCCAGCAGTTTACCAGGGGGCTGGGGTTACACCTTC.

This chain connects TRBV7-2 to TRBJ2-7, with 7 positions matching TRBD1. Unmatched junction bases numbered 7, after V lost 5 bases and J lost 3 bases. CDR1 SGHTA and CDR2 FQGNSA come from the germline V gene. The CDR3 loop spans 14 amino acids. The CDR3 reads CASSPRDSLYEQYF. CDR3 sequence (DNA): TGTGCCAGCAGCCCCCGGGACAGCCTCTACGAGCAGTACTTC.

The CDR3 region is CASREWEYNEQFF. In DNA form, the CDR3 reads TGTGCCAGCCGTGAGTGGGAATACAATGAGCAGTTCTTC. The chain recombines TRBV7-2 with TRBJ2-1; D is uncertain. The germline V and J ends were trimmed by 8 bases and 4 bases, with 12 bases remaining between them. CDR1 SGHTA and CDR2 FQGNSA come from the germline V gene. CDR3 size: 13 residues. Full variable domain (outside the CDR3, taken from reference TRBV7-2 and TRBJ2-1): GAGVSQSPSNKVTEKGKDVELRCDPISGHTALYWYRQSLGQGLEFLIYFQGNSAPDKSGLPSDRFSAERTGGSVSTLTIQRTQQEDSAVYLCASREWEYNEQFFGPGTRLTVL.

The J gene is TRBJ2-5, the V gene TRBV12-3 or TRBV12-4; D is unclear. The V gene lost 6 bases and the J gene lost 8 bases, with 10 bases spanning the gap. This CDR3 contains 11 residues. CDR3 sequence: CASREGITQYF. CDR3 sequence (DNA): TGTGCCAGCAGGGAAGGGATTACCCAGTACTTC.

This clonotype was found a few times. The CDR3 is CASSYSAGASYEQYF. In nucleotides, the CDR3 is TGTGCCAGCAGTTACTCTGCGGGGGCATCCTACGAGCAGTACTTC. This chain joins TRBV6-5 and TRBJ2-7, with D possibly TRBD2 on 7 matching bases. The CDR3 sequence is 15 residues long. Germline V gives CDR1 MNHEY, CDR2 SVGAGI. V lost 0 bases and J 1 base, leaving 10 bases between the germline ends.